This T cell receptor beta chain was observed in a study of cytomegalovirus exposure and HLA in healthy donors. Study as a whole: Counted in an early data release were roughly 87 million unique TCRs from HLA-typed donors.

Germline loops: CDR1 LGHNA, CDR2 YSLEER. Trimming stripped 3 bases from V and 3 bases from J, with 11 bases between. This CDR3 comprises 14 residues. Amplification used 60 Vbeta primers and 13 Jbeta primers. Data came from immunoSEQ multiplex PCR; TCRdb stores just in-frame clones and leaves some out. Of more than 100,000 clones listed, roughly four fifths were seen once; the top ten hold roughly 3.5%. This clone showed up just once. The source is a woman aged 25 to 39 in good health and CMV-seropositive. The source material was PBMCs. V gene TRBV4-3 combines with J gene TRBJ1-1; D gene unclear. The CDR3 DNA reads TGCGCCAGCAGCCAGACCGACTGGGACACTGAAGCTTTCTTT. Translation: CASSQTDWDTEAFF.